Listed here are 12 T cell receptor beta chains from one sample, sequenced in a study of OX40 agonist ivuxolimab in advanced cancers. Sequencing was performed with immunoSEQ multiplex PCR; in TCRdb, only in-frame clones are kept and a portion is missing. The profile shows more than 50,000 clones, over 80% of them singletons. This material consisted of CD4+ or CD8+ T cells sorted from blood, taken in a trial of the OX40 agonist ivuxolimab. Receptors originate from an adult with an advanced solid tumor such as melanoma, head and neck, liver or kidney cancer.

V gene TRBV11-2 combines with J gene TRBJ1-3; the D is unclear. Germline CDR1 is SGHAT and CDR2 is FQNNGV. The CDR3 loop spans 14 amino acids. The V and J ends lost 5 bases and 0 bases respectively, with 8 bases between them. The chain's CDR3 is CASSTYISGNTIYF. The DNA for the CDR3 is TGTGCCAGCAGCACCTACATCTCTGGAAACACCATATATTTT.

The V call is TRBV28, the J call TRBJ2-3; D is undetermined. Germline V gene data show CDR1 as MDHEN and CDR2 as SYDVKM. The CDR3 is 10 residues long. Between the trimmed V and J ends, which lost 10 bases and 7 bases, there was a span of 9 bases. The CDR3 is CATLANTQYF. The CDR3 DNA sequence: TGTGCCACCCTCGCTAATACGCAGTATTTT. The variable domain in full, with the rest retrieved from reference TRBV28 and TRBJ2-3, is DVKVTQSSRYLVKRTGEKVFLECVQDMDHENMFWYRQDPGLGLRLIYFSYDVKMKEKGDIPEGYSVSREKKERFSLILESASTNQTSMYLCATLANTQYFGPGTRLTVL.

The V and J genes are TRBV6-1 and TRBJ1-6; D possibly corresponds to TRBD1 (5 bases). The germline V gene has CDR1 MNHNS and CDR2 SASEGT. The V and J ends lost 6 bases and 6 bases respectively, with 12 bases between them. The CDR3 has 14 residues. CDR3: CASSPGPANSPLHF. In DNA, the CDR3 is TGTGCCAGCAGCCCGGGACCGGCTAATTCACCCCTCCACTTT.

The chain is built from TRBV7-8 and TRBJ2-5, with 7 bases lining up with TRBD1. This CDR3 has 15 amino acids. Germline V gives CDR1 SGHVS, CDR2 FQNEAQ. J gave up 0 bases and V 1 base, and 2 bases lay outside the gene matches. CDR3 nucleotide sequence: TGTGCCAGCAGCTTAGGACAGGGAAACCAAGAGACCCAGTACTTC. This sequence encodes CASSLGQGNQETQYF.

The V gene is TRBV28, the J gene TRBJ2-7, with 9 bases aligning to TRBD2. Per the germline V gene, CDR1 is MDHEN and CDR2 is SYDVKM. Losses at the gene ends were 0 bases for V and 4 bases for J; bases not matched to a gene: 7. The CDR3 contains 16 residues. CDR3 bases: TGTGCCAGCAGTTTATGGGCTAGCGGGATTCGGTACGAGCAGTACTTC. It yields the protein CASSLWASGIRYEQYF.

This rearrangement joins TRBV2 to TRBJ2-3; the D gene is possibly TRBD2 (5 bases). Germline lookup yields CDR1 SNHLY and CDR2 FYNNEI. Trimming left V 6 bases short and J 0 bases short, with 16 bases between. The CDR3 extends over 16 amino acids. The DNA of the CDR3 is TGTGCCAGCAGGGCCCAATCGGGCGGGAGCACAGATACGCAGTATTTT. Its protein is CASRAQSGGSTDTQYF. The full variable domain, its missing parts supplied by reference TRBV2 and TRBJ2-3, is EPEVTQTPSHQVTQMGQEVILRCVPISNHLYFYWYRQILGQKVEFLVSFYNNEISEKSEIFDDQFSVERPDGSNFTLKIRSTKLEDSAMYFCASRAQSGGSTDTQYFGPGTRLTVL.

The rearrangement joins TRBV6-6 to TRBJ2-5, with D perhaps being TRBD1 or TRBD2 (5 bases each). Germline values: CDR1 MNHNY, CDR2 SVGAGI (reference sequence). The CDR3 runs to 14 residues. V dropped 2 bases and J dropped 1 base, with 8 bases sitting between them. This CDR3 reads CASSYGTVQETQYF. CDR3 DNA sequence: TGTGCCAGCAGTTACGGGACGGTCCAAGAGACCCAGTACTTC.

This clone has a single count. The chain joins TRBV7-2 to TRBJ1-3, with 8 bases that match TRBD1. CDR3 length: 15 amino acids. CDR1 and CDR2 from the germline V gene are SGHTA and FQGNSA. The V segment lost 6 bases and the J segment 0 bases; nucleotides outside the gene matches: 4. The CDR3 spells CASRRTGGSGNTIYF. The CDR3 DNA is TGTGCCAGCAGGCGAACAGGGGGCTCTGGAAACACCATATATTTT.

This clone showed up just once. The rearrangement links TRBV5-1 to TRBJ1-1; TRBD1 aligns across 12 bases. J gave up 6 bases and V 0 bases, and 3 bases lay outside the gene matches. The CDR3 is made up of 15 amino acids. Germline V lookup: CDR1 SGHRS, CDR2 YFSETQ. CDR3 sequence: CASSLAGTGGSEAFF. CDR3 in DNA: TGCGCCAGCAGCTTGGCCGGGACAGGGGGCTCTGAAGCTTTCTTT.

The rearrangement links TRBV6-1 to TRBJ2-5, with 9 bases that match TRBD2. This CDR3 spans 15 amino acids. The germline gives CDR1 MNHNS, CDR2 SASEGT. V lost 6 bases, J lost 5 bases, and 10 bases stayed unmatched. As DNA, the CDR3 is TGTGCCAGCAGCACCGAGAGCGGGAGGTGGGAGACCCAGTACTTC. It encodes CASSTESGRWETQYF.

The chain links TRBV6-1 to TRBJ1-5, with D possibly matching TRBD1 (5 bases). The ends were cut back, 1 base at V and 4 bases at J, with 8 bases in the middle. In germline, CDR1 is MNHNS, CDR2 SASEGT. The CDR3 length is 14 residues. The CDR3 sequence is CASSEGGGNQPQHF. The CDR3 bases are TGTGCCAGCAGTGAAGGGGGGGGTAATCAGCCCCAGCATTTT.

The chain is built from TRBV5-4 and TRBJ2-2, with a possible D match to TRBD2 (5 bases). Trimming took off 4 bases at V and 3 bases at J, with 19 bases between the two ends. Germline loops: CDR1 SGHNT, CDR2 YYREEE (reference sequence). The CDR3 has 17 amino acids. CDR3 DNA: TGTGCCAGCAGCCAGAACCCGGTAGCGCGGGACACCGGGGAGCTGTTTTTT. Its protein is CASSQNPVARDTGELFF.